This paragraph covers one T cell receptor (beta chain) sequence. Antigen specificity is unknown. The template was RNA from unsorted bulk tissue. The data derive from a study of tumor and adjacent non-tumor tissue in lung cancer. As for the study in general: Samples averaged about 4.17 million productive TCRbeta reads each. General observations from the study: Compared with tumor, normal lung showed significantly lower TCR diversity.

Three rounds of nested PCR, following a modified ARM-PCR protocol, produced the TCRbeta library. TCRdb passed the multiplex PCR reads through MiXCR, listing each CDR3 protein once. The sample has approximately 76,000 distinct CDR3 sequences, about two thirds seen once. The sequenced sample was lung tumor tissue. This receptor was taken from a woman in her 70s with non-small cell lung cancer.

The CDR3 region is CASSETGSVETQYF. DNA of the CDR3: TGCGCCAGCAGTGAGACAGGGAGCGTCGAGACCCAGTACTTC. The chain has TRBV10-1 and TRBJ2-5; D might be TRBD1 (6 bases). This CDR3 is 14 amino acids long. The V end lost 2 bases, the J end lost 5 bases, and 12 bases lay between the germline ends. Germline CDR1 reads WNHNN; CDR2 reads SYGVQD (reference sequence).